This T cell receptor (beta chain) came from a study of vaccination and CD4 T cells after COVID-19. On the study more broadly: Cellular stimulation was performed using overlapping spike peptides derived from SARS-CoV-2, HCoV-NL63, HCoV-OC43 and HCoV-229E.

Germline values: CDR1 KGHDR, CDR2 SFDVKD. The ends were cut back, 6 bases at V and 2 bases at J, with 16 bases in the middle. This CDR3 spans 16 amino acids. Cultured CD4+ T cell DNA underwent sequencing with the Oncomine TCR Beta short-read assay. Genomic DNA extraction was carried out from cultured CD4+ T cells. Using its own MiXCR run on the PCR reads, TCRdb lists one record per CDR3 protein. The data show fewer than 20,000 distinct CDR3 sequences, around 50% seen once. Treatment meaning: approximately 9-day PBMC culture with coronavirus spike peptide pools or control peptides (ViraFEST assay). Two million PBMCs went into each well for culture with roughly 10 IU/ml IL-2 and 10 ug/ml peptide pools. As regards this clonotype: Its antigen is unknown.

Study conclusions and caveats: The rise in median SARS-CoV-2-reactive clonotypes, from around 21 to 38, was not significant.

The clonotype was recovered from a human donor who had recovered from COVID-19. The V gene is TRBV24-1, the J gene TRBJ1-5; D unclear. The sample comprised CD4+ T cells from blood, cultured in vitro. CDR3 residues: CATSPGRNGRNQPQHF. In nucleotides, the CDR3 is TGTGCCACCAGTCCGGGGAGGAACGGGCGCAATCAGCCCCAGCATTTT.